The subject of this entry is one TCR beta chain. This clonotype was found a few times. This clone's antigen is unknown. There are no base qualities to consult, and no much larger clone falls within one base. The germline V gene (reference sequence) sets CDR1 to DFQATT and CDR2 to SNEGSKA. Taken from cysteine to phenylalanine, the CDR3 has 13 residues. Only the CDR3 portion is preserved as DNA: 39 bases, with reading frame beginning at the first base. V is trimmed back by 1 base and J by 4 bases, and the junction contains 2 bases that no gene match accounts for. Every donor in the study was a healthy Caucasian. Three pairs of female monozygotic twins, all aged 18 to 29 years, made up the twin cohort. The RNA used for TCR libraries was isolated from peripheral blood mononuclear cells. This entry comes from a study of identical twins (TCRdb year 2016). At the level of the whole study: The study deep-sequenced TCR alpha and beta repertoires from monozygotic twins, unrelated adults of various ages and cord blood to test whether fetal clonotypes persist. Replicate twin experiments were performed at different times using different library preparation protocols to rule out contamination. Study-wide findings and limitations: Because the same donors could not be followed over many years, the conclusions relied on cross-sectional statistical analysis. In monozygotic twins, recombination models systematically underestimated out-of-frame TCR alpha sharing, but the models matched the sharing seen between unrelated individuals. In beta out-of-frame sequences, excess twin sharing was weaker, because having fewer shared sequences lowered the signal-to-noise ratio. Zero-insertion analyses could be partly confounded by invariant T cells such as MAIT and iNKT, though diverse VJ usage argued against such confounding for most clonotypes. Abundant cord blood beta clonotypes carried fewer insertions; young adult naive repertoires showed a weaker similar trend, while memory repertoires showed none. Out-of-frame TCR alpha sequences shared between twins showed an excess of low generation-probability sequences compared with coincidental sharing between unrelated individuals.

The library came from 5' RACE. The sequencing machine was an Illumina HiSeq 2000. A universal primer binding site was added through template switching, and the final cDNA carried a unique molecular identifier so that TCR cDNA molecules could be counted accurately. Specific primers in the conserved constant-segment region were used to synthesize first-strand cDNA for the TCR alpha and beta chains. To control for contamination, every cDNA library was double barcoded, receiving both a SMART-Mk sample barcode and Illumina barcodes. TruSeq adapter sequences, together with Illumina sample barcodes, were added in two successive PCR steps. The Illumina HiSeq platform was used with custom primers to sequence TCR alpha and beta cDNA libraries. On the study's bioinformatics: MiGEC was used to process raw reads and extract unique molecular identifiers, and MiXCR was used to find CDR3 positions. Recombination models were inferred per individual with the repgenHMM and IGoR tools using an EM algorithm. Shared clonotypes were analyzed with the tcR package in R, and sharing was normalized by the product of cloneset sizes. Out-of-frame nonproductive sequences were analyzed to study raw recombination free of thymic and clonal selection effects. TCRdb took the public reads, trimmed them with fastp at Q25, ran MiXCR for clone calling and kept in-frame beta chains. Identical CDR3 protein sequences are pooled into one entry, listed with their most common genes and DNA. The V and J calls come from TCRdb's annotation, not from the publication. The sample profile shows under 900,000 distinct CDR3 sequences; roughly an eighth of them were found once. The ten top clones hold around 1.6% of the sample.

These same data were also listed under a study on yellow fever vaccine responses in identical twins. As noted in the second study: According to the authors, in identical twins the way T cells responded to vaccination appeared partly convergent and partly personalized. In identical twins, the study followed T cell clones that responded to the vaccine with precision.

The sequence was obtained from a woman aged 18-30 years in good health. Sequenced sample: PBMCs. The chain couples TRBV20-1 to TRBJ2-5; TRBD1 fits 8 bases in the junction. The CDR3 loop reads CSARGQGLETQYF. The DNA is as follows: TGCAGTGCTAGAGGACAGGGGTTAGAGACCCAGTACTTC.